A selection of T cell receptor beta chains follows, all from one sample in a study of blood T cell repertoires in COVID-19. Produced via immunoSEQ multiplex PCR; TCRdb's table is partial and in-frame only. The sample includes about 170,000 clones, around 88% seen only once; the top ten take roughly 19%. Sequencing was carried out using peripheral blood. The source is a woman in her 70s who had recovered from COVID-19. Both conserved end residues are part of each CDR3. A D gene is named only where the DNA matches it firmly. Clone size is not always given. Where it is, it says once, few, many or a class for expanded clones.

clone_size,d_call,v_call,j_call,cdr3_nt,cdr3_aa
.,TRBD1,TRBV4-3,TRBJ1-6,TGCGCCAGCAGCCAAGATGGGGACAGAAATTCACCCCTCCACTTT,CASSQDGDRNSPLHF
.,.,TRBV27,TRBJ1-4,TGTGCCAGCAGTAGTTATCAGGGAGGGAGTGAAAAACTGTTTTTT,CASSSYQGGSEKLFF
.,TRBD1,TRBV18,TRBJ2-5,TGTGCCAGCTCACCGGGACAGCCCCCGGGGACCCAGTACTTC,CASSPGQPPGTQYF
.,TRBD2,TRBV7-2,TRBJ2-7,TGTGCCAGCAGCTTATTAGCGGGAGGTTACTACGAGCAGTACTTC,CASSLLAGGYYEQYF
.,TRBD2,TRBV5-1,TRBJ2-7,TGCGCCAGCAGCCCTGGGGTACTAGCGGGAGTCTACGAGCAGTACTTC,CASSPGVLAGVYEQYF
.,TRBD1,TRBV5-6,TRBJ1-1,TGTGCCAGCAGCTTGGACAGGGGGAAGGTCTACACTGAAGCTTTCTTT,CASSLDRGKVYTEAFF
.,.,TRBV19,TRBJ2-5,TGTGCCACACGGAGGGACCAAGAGACCCAGTACTTC,CATRRDQETQYF
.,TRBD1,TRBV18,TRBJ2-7,TGTGCCAGCTCACCCTTCCGGGACAGGGCCCTCGAGCAGTACTTC,CASSPFRDRALEQYF
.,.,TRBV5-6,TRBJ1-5,TGTGCCAGCAGCTCCCAGGGTGTTGATCAGCCCCAGCATTTT,CASSSQGVDQPQHF
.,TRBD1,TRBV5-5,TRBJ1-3,TGTGCCAGCAGCTCGACCGACAGGGCAATAGGAAACACCATATATTTT,CASSSTDRAIGNTIYF
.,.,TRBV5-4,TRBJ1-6,TGTGCCAGCAGCTCGCGGGCACAGGGAGATAATTCACCCCTCCACTTT,CASSSRAQGDNSPLHF
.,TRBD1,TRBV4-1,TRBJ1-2,TGCGCCAGCAGCCCCCAGGGGGCGCTGATCTATGGCTACACCTTC,CASSPQGALIYGYTF
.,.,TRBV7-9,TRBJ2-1,TGTGCCAGCAGCTTAGGTTTCGGGGGATACAATGAGCAGTTCTTC,CASSLGFGGYNEQFF
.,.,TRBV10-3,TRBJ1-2,TGTGCCATCAGTGAGTCGAGGGATGGCTACACCTTC,CAISESRDGYTF
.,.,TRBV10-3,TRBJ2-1,TGTGCCATCAGTGAGCCCGCGGGGACGCAGCAGTTCTTC,CAISEPAGTQQFF
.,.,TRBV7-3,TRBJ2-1,TGTGCCAGCAGCTTAGGGGGCCTCAATGAGCAGTTCTTC,CASSLGGLNEQFF
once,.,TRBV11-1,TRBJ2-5,TGTGCCAGCAGCTTGCCTAGCCTGGAGACCCAGTACTTC,CASSLPSLETQYF
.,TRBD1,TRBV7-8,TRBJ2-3,TGTGCCAGCAGCCCACGACAGGGATACACAGATACGCAGTATTTT,CASSPRQGYTDTQYF
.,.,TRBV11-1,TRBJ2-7,TGTGCCAGCAGCTTTGCGGGGCAGAGGGGCTACGAGCAGTACTTC,CASSFAGQRGYEQYF
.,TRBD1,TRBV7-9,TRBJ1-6,TGTGCCAGCAGCCCCGGAGGGACAGTCGTGATTCTCCACTTT,CASSPGGTVVILHF
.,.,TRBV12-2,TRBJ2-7,TGTGCAAGTCGCCCCCTTCGAAAGCGCTACGAGCAGTACTTC,CASRPLRKRYEQYF
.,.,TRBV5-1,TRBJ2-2,TGCGCCAGCAGCTTGCGGGGGGCATCGAACACCGGGGAGCTGTTTTTT,CASSLRGASNTGELFF
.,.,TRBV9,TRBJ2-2,TGTGCCAGCAGCGTCCAACAGATGACAGCCTACACCGGGGAGCTGTTTTTT,CASSVQQMTAYTGELFF
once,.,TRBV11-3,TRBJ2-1,TGTGCCAGCAGCTTCCCTGACAGACACAATGAGCAGTTCTTC,CASSFPDRHNEQFF
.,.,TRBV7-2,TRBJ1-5,TGTGCCAGCAGCTTAGTCCCTAGACAGTATAGCAATCAGCCCCAGCATTTT,CASSLVPRQYSNQPQHF
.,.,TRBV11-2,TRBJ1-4,TGTGCCAGCAGCTTTCGGAGTGGGGGGGCGGGAAAACTGTTTTTT,CASSFRSGGAGKLFF
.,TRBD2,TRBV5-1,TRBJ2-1,TGCGCCAGCAGCCCCCCCGGCACTAGCGGGATGGGGTCCTACAATGAGCAGTTCTTC,CASSPPGTSGMGSYNEQFF
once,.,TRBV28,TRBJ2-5,TGTGCCAGCATGGGGCCGGCAGACCAAGAGACCCAGTACTTC,CASMGPADQETQYF
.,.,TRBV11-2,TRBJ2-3,TGTGCCAGCAGCTCCCCCGCCCGGGGAGATACGCAGTATTTT,CASSSPARGDTQYF
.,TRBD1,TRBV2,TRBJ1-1,TGTGCCAGCAGCCGCGACAGGGGCATCACTGAAGCTTTCTTT,CASSRDRGITEAFF
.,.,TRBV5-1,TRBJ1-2,TGCGCCAGCAGCTTGCTGGCGACTTCCTATGGCTACACCTTC,CASSLLATSYGYTF
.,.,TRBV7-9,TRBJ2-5,TGTGCCAGCACCCCGGACACCAAAGAGACCCAGTACTTC,CASTPDTKETQYF
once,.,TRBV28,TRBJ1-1,TGTGCCAACTCCGGGCAGGGGACGAACACTGAAGCTTTCTTT,CANSGQGTNTEAFF
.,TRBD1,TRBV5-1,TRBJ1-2,TGCGCCAGCAGCCCGGCCGGGACAGGGGTTTATGGCTACACCTTC,CASSPAGTGVYGYTF
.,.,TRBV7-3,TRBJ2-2,TGTGCCAGCAGCCGCGCGAACACCGGGGAGCTGTTTTTT,CASSRANTGELFF
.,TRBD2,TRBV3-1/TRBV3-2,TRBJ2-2,TGTGCCAGCAGCCTTGCCGGGAGGAACCCCACCGGGGAGCTGTTTTTT,CASSLAGRNPTGELFF
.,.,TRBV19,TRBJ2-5,TGTGCCACCGGCGCGCGGGGACGCGAAGAGACCCAGTACTTC,CATGARGREETQYF
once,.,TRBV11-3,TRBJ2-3,TGTGCCAGCAGCCGAGTGGGGAGAGATACGCAGTATTTT,CASSRVGRDTQYF
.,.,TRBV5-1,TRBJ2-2,TGCGCCAGCAGCTTGGCCGGGTCGGCCTCCGCGAACACCGGGGAGCTGTTTTTT,CASSLAGSASANTGELFF
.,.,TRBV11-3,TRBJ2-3,TGTGCCAGCAGCTTCCACACAGATACGCAGTATTTT,CASSFHTDTQYF
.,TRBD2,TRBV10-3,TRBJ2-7,TGTGCCATCAGTGCCCGGGGACTAGACTCCTACGAGCAGTACTTC,CAISARGLDSYEQYF
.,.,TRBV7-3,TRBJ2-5,TGTGCCAGCAGCCGGGACTTCGGGACCCAGTACTTC,CASSRDFGTQYF
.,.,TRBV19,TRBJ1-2,TGTGCCAGTAGTCGGCGGCAGCTAGGGGAAGGCTACACCTTC,CASSRRQLGEGYTF
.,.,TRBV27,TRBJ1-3,TGTGCCAGCAGTACACCCCGTGGAAACACCATATATTTT,CASSTPRGNTIYF
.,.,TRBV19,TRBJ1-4,TGTGCCAGTACCCCGTGGGCAGGGGCCAATGAAAAACTGTTTTTT,CASTPWAGANEKLFF
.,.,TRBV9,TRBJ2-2,TGTGCCAGCAGCGCCAGTTCCCCCGGGGTGGGGGAGCTGTTTTTT,CASSASSPGVGELFF
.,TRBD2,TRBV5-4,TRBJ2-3,TGTGCCAGCAGCCCCGGACTAGCGGGGGGGCCAGATACGCAGTATTTT,CASSPGLAGGPDTQYF
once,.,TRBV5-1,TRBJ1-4,TGCGCCAGCAGCACCGGGACCAACCAGGGGGAAAAACTGTTTTTT,CASSTGTNQGEKLFF
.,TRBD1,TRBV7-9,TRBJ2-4,TGTGCCAGCAGCTTAGGGTTGGGACAGGGTGTGTCTCAGTACTTC,CASSLGLGQGVSQYF
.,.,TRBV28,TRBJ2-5,TGTGCCAGCAGCCTCCTCGCGGGCCGCCAAGAGACCCAGTACTTC,CASSLLAGRQETQYF
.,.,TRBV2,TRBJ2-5,TGTGCCAGCAGTGTGGGTACGGGTCTCCAAGAGACCCAGTACTTC,CASSVGTGLQETQYF
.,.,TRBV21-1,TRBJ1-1,TGTGCCAGCAGCAAAGGGGGGGTGAAGGACACTGAAGCTTTCTTT,CASSKGGVKDTEAFF
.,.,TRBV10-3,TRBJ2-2,TGTGCCATCAGTGCCAGTCGGGAGCTGTTTTTT,CAISASRELFF
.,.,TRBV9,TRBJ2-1,TGTGCCAGCAGCGTAGGTGGGGCCAATGAGCAGTTCTTC,CASSVGGANEQFF
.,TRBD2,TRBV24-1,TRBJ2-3,TGTGCCACCAGTCCCCGGACTAGCGGCCTCACAGATACGCAGTATTTT,CATSPRTSGLTDTQYF
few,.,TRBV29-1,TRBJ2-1,TGCAGCGTTGGGGAGCCAAGCTCCTACAATGAGCAGTTCTTC,CSVGEPSSYNEQFF
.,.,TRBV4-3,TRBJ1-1,TGCGCCAGCAGCCCAGTTCTCAGTAACACTGAAGCTTTCTTT,CASSPVLSNTEAFF